The rows below give T cell receptor beta chains drawn from one sample of a study of cytomegalovirus exposure and HLA in healthy donors. Clones were sequenced by immunoSEQ multiplex PCR, and TCRdb holds only the in-frame ones, with some missing. The repertoire holds around 70,000 clones, just under 80% seen once, with approximately 8.9% in the top ten. The sequencing sample was made of PBMCs. These receptors all stem from a woman aged 40 to 50 in good health and CMV-seropositive. Each CDR3 is given with its conserved first and last residue. A D gene is named only where the DNA matches it firmly. Clone size, where shown, is once, few, many, or a class for clones that have expanded.

cdr3_length: 15
j_call: TRBJ2-5
d_call: -
v_call: TRBV11-2
clone_size: -
cdr3_aa: CASSLTGGRQETQYF
cdr3_nt: TGTGCCAGCAGCTTAACCGGGGGGCGGCAAGAGACCCAGTACTTC

cdr3_length: 15
j_call: TRBJ2-5
d_call: -
v_call: TRBV28
clone_size: -
cdr3_aa: CASNEGVGFQETQYF
cdr3_nt: TGTGCCAGCAACGAAGGGGTGGGGTTCCAAGAGACCCAGTACTTC

cdr3_length: 14
j_call: TRBJ2-5
d_call: TRBD1
v_call: TRBV10-3
clone_size: -
cdr3_aa: CAISDPDRQETQYF
cdr3_nt: TGTGCCATCAGTGACCCGGACAGGCAAGAGACCCAGTACTTC

cdr3_length: 15
j_call: TRBJ1-2
d_call: TRBD1
v_call: TRBV2
clone_size: -
cdr3_aa: CASSSSRGNNYGYTF
cdr3_nt: TGTGCCAGCAGTTCCTCCAGGGGGAATAACTATGGCTACACCTTC

cdr3_length: 14
j_call: TRBJ1-1
d_call: -
v_call: TRBV6-5
clone_size: -
cdr3_aa: CASSWAGEGTEAFF
cdr3_nt: TGTGCCAGCAGTTGGGCAGGGGAAGGGACTGAAGCTTTCTTT

cdr3_length: 13
j_call: TRBJ2-3
d_call: TRBD1
v_call: TRBV9
clone_size: few
cdr3_aa: CASSGLTGWKQYF
cdr3_nt: TGTGCCAGCAGCGGACTGACAGGGTGGAAGCAGTATTTT

cdr3_length: 17
j_call: TRBJ1-1
d_call: -
v_call: TRBV7-8
clone_size: -
cdr3_aa: CASSSGTRYIMNTEAFF
cdr3_nt: TGTGCCAGCAGCAGCGGGACACGGTATATTATGAACACTGAAGCTTTCTTT

cdr3_length: 14
j_call: TRBJ1-2
d_call: -
v_call: TRBV6-1
clone_size: -
cdr3_aa: CASRRDTANYGYTF
cdr3_nt: TGTGCCAGCAGGAGGGACACAGCTAACTATGGCTACACCTTC

cdr3_length: 16
j_call: TRBJ1-2
d_call: TRBD1
v_call: TRBV2
clone_size: -
cdr3_aa: CASRLIPGQGALGYTF
cdr3_nt: TGTGCCAGCAGACTTATTCCGGGACAGGGGGCATTGGGCTACACCTTC

cdr3_length: 15
j_call: TRBJ1-1
d_call: -
v_call: TRBV4-2
clone_size: -
cdr3_aa: CASSQDDRWATEAFF
cdr3_nt: TGTGCCAGCAGCCAAGATGACAGATGGGCGACTGAAGCTTTCTTT

cdr3_length: 12
j_call: TRBJ2-7
d_call: -
v_call: TRBV6-5
clone_size: -
cdr3_aa: CASSYIRGEQYF
cdr3_nt: TGTGCCAGCAGTTACATCCGGGGCGAGCAGTACTTC

cdr3_length: 16
j_call: TRBJ2-3
d_call: -
v_call: TRBV27
clone_size: -
cdr3_aa: CASSLGATGTTDTQYF
cdr3_nt: TGTGCCAGCAGTTTAGGAGCCACAGGAACCACAGATACGCAGTATTTT

cdr3_length: 15
j_call: TRBJ2-2
d_call: -
v_call: TRBV10-1
clone_size: -
cdr3_aa: CASSKRTENTGELFF
cdr3_nt: TGCGCCAGCAGTAAAAGGACAGAGAACACCGGGGAGCTGTTTTTT

cdr3_length: 16
j_call: TRBJ1-5
d_call: -
v_call: TRBV4-3
clone_size: -
cdr3_aa: CASSQDLRRSNQPQHF
cdr3_nt: TGCGCCAGCAGCCAAGATCTAAGGAGATCAAATCAGCCCCAGCATTTT

cdr3_length: 15
j_call: TRBJ1-2
d_call: -
v_call: TRBV6-5
clone_size: -
cdr3_aa: CASSYHTETNYGYTF
cdr3_nt: TGTGCCAGCAGTTACCACACGGAGACTAACTATGGCTACACCTTC

cdr3_length: 14
j_call: TRBJ2-7
d_call: TRBD1
v_call: TRBV28
clone_size: -
cdr3_aa: CASRPDRETYEQYF
cdr3_nt: TGTGCCAGCAGACCCGACAGGGAAACCTACGAGCAGTACTTC

cdr3_length: 16
j_call: TRBJ1-5
d_call: TRBD1
v_call: TRBV9
clone_size: -
cdr3_aa: CASSAGQGAPNQPQHF
cdr3_nt: TGTGCCAGCAGCGCAGGACAGGGGGCCCCCAATCAGCCCCAGCATTTT

cdr3_length: 12
j_call: TRBJ1-1
d_call: TRBD1
v_call: TRBV29-1
clone_size: -
cdr3_aa: CSVHRGNTEAFF
cdr3_nt: TGCAGCGTGCACAGGGGGAACACTGAAGCTTTCTTT

cdr3_length: 13
j_call: TRBJ1-2
d_call: -
v_call: TRBV18
clone_size: -
cdr3_aa: CASSPDRNYGYTF
cdr3_nt: TGTGCCAGCTCCCCCGACAGGAACTATGGCTACACCTTC

cdr3_length: 16
j_call: TRBJ2-3
d_call: -
v_call: TRBV30
clone_size: -
cdr3_aa: CAWSVNAGTSGDTQYF
cdr3_nt: TGTGCCTGGAGTGTAAACGCCGGGACTTCCGGGGATACGCAGTATTTT

cdr3_length: 16
j_call: TRBJ2-6
d_call: TRBD1
v_call: TRBV2
clone_size: -
cdr3_aa: CASSVDRAAGANVLTF
cdr3_nt: TGTGCCAGCAGTGTCGACAGGGCAGCTGGGGCCAACGTCCTGACTTTC

cdr3_length: 14
j_call: TRBJ1-3
d_call: -
v_call: TRBV5-1
clone_size: -
cdr3_aa: CASRPFGGVNTIYF
cdr3_nt: TGCGCCAGCAGACCCTTCGGAGGGGTAAACACCATATATTTT

cdr3_length: 15
j_call: TRBJ2-3
d_call: TRBD2
v_call: TRBV9
clone_size: -
cdr3_aa: CASNTPAGATDTQYF
cdr3_nt: TGTGCCAGCAACACTCCAGCGGGGGCTACAGATACGCAGTATTTT

cdr3_length: 13
j_call: TRBJ2-1
d_call: -
v_call: TRBV6-1
clone_size: -
cdr3_aa: CASSLKRDNGIFF
cdr3_nt: TGTGCCAGCAGTTTAAAACGGGACAATGGGATCTTCTTC

cdr3_length: 16
j_call: TRBJ1-5
d_call: TRBD1
v_call: TRBV7-8
clone_size: -
cdr3_aa: CASSLGQGYSNQPQHF
cdr3_nt: TGTGCCAGCAGCCTTGGACAGGGCTATAGCAATCAGCCCCAGCATTTT

cdr3_length: 15
j_call: TRBJ2-2
d_call: TRBD1
v_call: TRBV2
clone_size: -
cdr3_aa: CASSRDRGDTGELFF
cdr3_nt: TGTGCCAGCAGCCGGGACAGGGGGGACACCGGGGAGCTGTTTTTT

cdr3_length: 14
j_call: TRBJ1-2
d_call: -
v_call: TRBV5-1
clone_size: -
cdr3_aa: CASSNLAGNYGYTF
cdr3_nt: TGCGCCAGCAGCAACCTGGCGGGCAACTATGGCTACACCTTC

cdr3_length: 13
j_call: TRBJ1-1
d_call: -
v_call: TRBV9
clone_size: few
cdr3_aa: CASSVGANTEAFF
cdr3_nt: TGTGCCAGCAGCGTGGGGGCGAACACTGAAGCTTTCTTT

cdr3_length: 14
j_call: TRBJ2-1
d_call: -
v_call: TRBV4-1
clone_size: -
cdr3_aa: CASSQDRAVDEQFF
cdr3_nt: TGCGCCAGCAGCCAAGACAGGGCGGTCGATGAGCAGTTCTTC

cdr3_length: 15
j_call: TRBJ2-5
d_call: TRBD2
v_call: TRBV4-3
clone_size: -
cdr3_aa: CASSQELAGAETQYF
cdr3_nt: TGCGCCAGCAGCCAAGAACTAGCGGGGGCAGAGACCCAGTACTTC

cdr3_length: 15
j_call: TRBJ2-1
d_call: -
v_call: TRBV11-1
clone_size: -
cdr3_aa: CASTLDRPSYNEQFF
cdr3_nt: TGTGCCAGCACCCTCGACAGGCCCTCCTACAATGAGCAGTTCTTC

cdr3_length: 13
j_call: TRBJ1-4
d_call: -
v_call: TRBV29-1
clone_size: -
cdr3_aa: CSVDAGSREKLFF
cdr3_nt: TGCAGCGTTGATGCAGGGTCGCGGGAAAAACTGTTTTTT

cdr3_length: 16
j_call: TRBJ1-2
d_call: -
v_call: TRBV5-6
clone_size: -
cdr3_aa: CASSLDFGGGNYGYTF
cdr3_nt: TGTGCCAGCAGCTTGGATTTCGGGGGTGGTAACTATGGCTACACCTTC

cdr3_length: 14
j_call: TRBJ2-5
d_call: TRBD1
v_call: TRBV28
clone_size: -
cdr3_aa: CASSLLGGLETQYF
cdr3_nt: TGTGCCAGCAGTTTACTAGGGGGCTTGGAGACCCAGTACTTC

cdr3_length: 15
j_call: TRBJ2-2
d_call: TRBD2
v_call: TRBV11-3
clone_size: -
cdr3_aa: CASSLSGGNTGELFF
cdr3_nt: TGTGCCAGCAGCTTATCGGGAGGGAACACCGGGGAGCTGTTTTTT

cdr3_length: 10
j_call: TRBJ2-7
d_call: -
v_call: TRBV20-1
clone_size: -
cdr3_aa: CSAGSYEQYF
cdr3_nt: TGCAGTGCGGGGAGTTACGAGCAGTACTTC

cdr3_length: 16
j_call: TRBJ2-5
d_call: TRBD1
v_call: TRBV4-1
clone_size: -
cdr3_aa: CASSPRQGASYETQYF
cdr3_nt: TGCGCCAGCAGCCCTAGACAGGGGGCTAGTTATGAGACCCAGTACTTC

cdr3_length: 17
j_call: TRBJ2-1
d_call: TRBD2
v_call: TRBV11-2
clone_size: -
cdr3_aa: CASSRSGGAVSYNEQFF
cdr3_nt: TGTGCCAGCAGCAGAAGCGGGGGGGCCGTCTCCTACAATGAGCAGTTCTTC

cdr3_length: 11
j_call: TRBJ1-2
d_call: -
v_call: TRBV7-2
clone_size: -
cdr3_aa: CASSLVEGYTF
cdr3_nt: TGTGCCAGCAGCTTAGTGGAGGGCTACACCTTC

cdr3_length: 13
j_call: TRBJ1-1
d_call: -
v_call: TRBV7-9
clone_size: few
cdr3_aa: CASSLVRDNDSFF
cdr3_nt: TGTGCCAGCAGCTTAGTACGGGACAACGATTCTTTCTTT

cdr3_length: 16
j_call: TRBJ1-1
d_call: -
v_call: TRBV19
clone_size: -
cdr3_aa: CASILSRDILNTEAFF
cdr3_nt: TGTGCCAGTATCCTATCCCGGGACATCCTGAACACTGAAGCTTTCTTT

cdr3_length: 15
j_call: TRBJ2-3
d_call: TRBD1
v_call: TRBV30
clone_size: once
cdr3_aa: CAWSGGTGGPDTQYF
cdr3_nt: TGTGCCTGGAGCGGAGGGACAGGGGGCCCAGATACGCAGTATTTT

cdr3_length: 14
j_call: TRBJ1-2
d_call: TRBD1
v_call: TRBV27
clone_size: -
cdr3_aa: CASSQVGTGVTYTF
cdr3_nt: TGTGCCAGCAGCCAAGTTGGGACAGGGGTGACTTACACCTTC

cdr3_length: 15
j_call: TRBJ2-1
d_call: -
v_call: TRBV11-2
clone_size: -
cdr3_aa: CASSPRLSSYNEQFF
cdr3_nt: TGTGCCAGCAGCCCACGTCTCAGCTCCTACAATGAGCAGTTCTTC

cdr3_length: 13
j_call: TRBJ1-6
d_call: -
v_call: TRBV2
clone_size: -
cdr3_aa: CASWTVYNSPLHF
cdr3_nt: TGTGCCAGTTGGACAGTTTATAATTCACCCCTCCACTTT

cdr3_length: 15
j_call: TRBJ1-4
d_call: TRBD1
v_call: TRBV28
clone_size: -
cdr3_aa: CASSRTGTVNEKLFF
cdr3_nt: TGTGCCAGCAGTCGTACCGGGACAGTTAATGAAAAACTGTTTTTT